This T cell receptor beta chain was sequenced for a study of tumor-infiltrating lymphocytes in localized non-small cell lung cancer. Study overall: Patients included smokers and never-smokers with various histologies, some sampled after neoadjuvant chemotherapy.

A note on this clone: What it recognizes is unknown.

This CDR3 contains 12 residues. Looked up from germline, CDR1 is SQVTM and CDR2 is ANQGSEA. Trimming removed 7 bases from V and 10 bases from J, with 17 bases in between. Profiling relied on immunoSEQ multiplex PCR, and the TCRdb table lists in-frame clones only, not all of them. The sample holds about 6,400 clones, over 65% seen once. Study-level findings and limits: Compared with uninvolved lung, tumors showed higher T cell infiltration by TCRbeta sequencing. No T-cell fraction difference was seen between IM1 and IM2 tumors.

The receptor comes from a human donor with non-small cell lung cancer. Specimen: lung tumor tissue. V gene TRBV29-1 combines with J gene TRBJ1-5; D is perhaps TRBD1 (5 bases). In DNA form, the CDR3 reads TGCAGCGCCGGGACCGATCCCGGCCCCCAGCATTTT. Its protein product is CSAGTDPGPQHF.